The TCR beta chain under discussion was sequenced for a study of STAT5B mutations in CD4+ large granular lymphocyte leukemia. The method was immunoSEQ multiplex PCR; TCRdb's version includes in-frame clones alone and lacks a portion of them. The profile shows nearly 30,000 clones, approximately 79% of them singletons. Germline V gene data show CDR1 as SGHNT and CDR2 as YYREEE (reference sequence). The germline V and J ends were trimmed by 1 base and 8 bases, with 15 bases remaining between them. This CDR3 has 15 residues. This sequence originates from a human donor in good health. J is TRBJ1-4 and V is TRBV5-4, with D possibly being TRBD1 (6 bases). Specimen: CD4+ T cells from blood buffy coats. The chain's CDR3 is CASSLTSRGREKLFF. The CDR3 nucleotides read TGTGCCAGCAGCTTGACATCCAGGGGCCGGGAAAAACTGTTTTTT.